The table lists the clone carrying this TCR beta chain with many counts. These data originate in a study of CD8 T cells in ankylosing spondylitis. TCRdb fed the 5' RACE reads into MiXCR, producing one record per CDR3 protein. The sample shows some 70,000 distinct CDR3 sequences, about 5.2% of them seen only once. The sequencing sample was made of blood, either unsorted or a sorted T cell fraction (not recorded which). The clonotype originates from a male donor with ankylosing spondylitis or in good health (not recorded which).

The CDR3 DNA is TGTGCCAGCAGTTCATGGGCCAGTCCCACTGAAGCTTTCTTT. Amino acid sequence: CASSSWASPTEAFF. The rearrangement uses TRBV28 and TRBJ1-1; D not resolved. CDR3 length: 14 residues. Germline V lookup: CDR1 MDHEN, CDR2 SYDVKM. The germline V and J ends were trimmed by 4 bases and 4 bases, with 13 bases remaining between them.